This T cell receptor beta chain was captured by sequencing in a study of blood T cell repertoires in COVID-19. The protocol was immunoSEQ multiplex PCR, while the TCRdb copy is restricted to in-frame clones and leaves out a portion. The sample includes some 150,000 clones, roughly 82% seen only once; the top ten take about 2%. This CDR3 has 15 amino acids. V dropped 7 bases and J dropped 0 bases, with 13 bases sitting between them. Germline V gene data show CDR1 as SNHLY and CDR2 as FYNNEI. Specimen: peripheral blood. This TCR came from a man between 65 and 79 years old with acute or convalescent COVID-19. This rearrangement joins TRBV2 to TRBJ1-5; D is possibly TRBD1 (5 bases). The CDR3 here is CASTFGGDSNQPQHF. CDR3 bases: TGTGCCAGCACTTTCGGGGGGGATAGCAATCAGCCCCAGCATTTT.